This T cell receptor beta chain was identified in a study of cytomegalovirus exposure and HLA in healthy donors. Findings and limits, study-wide: The likely explanation for a cluster of highly shared sequence variants was sequencing artifact. Excluded: some indistinguishable V segments such as TRBV6-2 and TRBV6-3.

This PCR relied on a set of 60 Vbeta primers and 13 Jbeta primers. Some clones are missing from TCRdb's copy, which holds only in-frame ones; the method was immunoSEQ multiplex PCR. In the table there are around 94,000 clones, 75% to 85% of which are singletons. A note on this clone: The antigen is undetermined.

Trimming cost V 0 bases and J 3 bases, with 12 bases left between them. The CDR3 is 16 amino acids. The germline V gene has CDR1 LGHNT and CDR2 FRNRAP. Samples came from healthy bone marrow donors. Sequenced sample: PBMCs. The source is a woman in her thirties or forties in good health and CMV-seronegative. The chain employs TRBV12-5 and TRBJ2-1, with TRBD2 as a possible D gene (6 bases). This CDR3 reads CASGLVVGGVYNEQFF. In DNA form, the CDR3 reads TGTGCTAGTGGTTTGGTAGTGGGGGGTGTCTACAATGAGCAGTTCTTC. Supplemented by reference TRBV12-5 and TRBJ2-1, the full variable domain reads DARVTQTPRHKVTEMGQEVTMRCQPILGHNTVFWYRQTMMQGLELLAYFRNRAPLDDSGMPKDRFSAEMPDATLATLKIQPSEPRDSAVYFCASGLVVGGVYNEQFFGPGTRLTVL.